These 14 T cell receptor beta chains originate from one sample sequenced in a study of cytomegalovirus exposure and HLA in healthy donors. The PCR had 60 Vbeta and 13 Jbeta primers. Profiling relied on immunoSEQ multiplex PCR, and the TCRdb table lists in-frame clones only, not all of them. The sample lists 150,000 or so clones; approximately 80% were seen once. Sequenced sample: PBMCs. These receptors were taken from a woman between 45 and 65 years old in good health and CMV-seropositive.

This chain uses TRBV27 with TRBJ2-1, with 8 nucleotides matching TRBD2. The germline V gene encodes CDR1 MNHEY and CDR2 SMNVEV (reference sequence). V was clipped by 3 bases and J by 2 bases; unmatched bases: 3. This CDR3 region has 15 residues. The CDR3 sequence is CASSFSGKTYNEQFF. CDR3 sequence (DNA): TGTGCCAGCAGTTTTAGCGGGAAGACCTACAATGAGCAGTTCTTC.

The chain is built from TRBV6-5 and TRBJ1-2; 9 nucleotides align to TRBD1. V gave up 4 bases and J gave up 0 bases; unmatched junction bases: 6. The CDR3 is 16 residues long. Germline V CDR1 and CDR2: MNHEY, SVGAGI. For the CDR3, the DNA is TGTGCCAGCAGTTTCAGAGACAGGGGGGCTAACTATGGCTACACCTTC. Its protein product is CASSFRDRGANYGYTF.

The V and J genes are TRBV12-5 and TRBJ2-3; D may be TRBD1 (5 bases). The CDR3 spans 14 residues. Germline CDR1 LGHNT, CDR2 FRNRAP. CDR3 sequence reads: CTGVEVPYTDTQYF. CDR3 nucleotide sequence: TGTACAGGCGTGGAAGTACCCTACACAGATACGCAGTATTTT.

This clone was seen a handful of times. The chain combines TRBV28 with TRBJ1-1; D might be TRBD1 (5 bases). Germline V gene sequence: CDR1 MDHEN, CDR2 SYDVKM. V lost 7 bases to trimming and J lost 6 bases, with 9 bases between them. CDR3 length equals 11 residues. CDR3 in amino acids: CASNWGAEAFF. In DNA form, the CDR3 reads TGTGCCAGCAATTGGGGGGCTGAAGCTTTCTTT.

This chain uses TRBV7-9 with TRBJ1-2, with TRBD1 matching over 7 bases. V lost 2 bases, J lost 4 bases, and 7 bases stayed unmatched. The germline V gene has CDR1 SEHNR and CDR2 FQNEAQ (reference sequence). This CDR3 region has 15 residues. The DNA for the CDR3 is TGTGCCAGCAGCTTAATGGGGACAGTGACCTATGGCTACACCTTC. This sequence encodes CASSLMGTVTYGYTF.

This clone was detected only once. The DNA of the CDR3 is TGTGCCAGTAGCCTGGGACAGGGGAAATCACCCCTCCACTTT. Translating gives CASSLGQGKSPLHF. The chain couples TRBV19 to TRBJ1-6, with 10 bases aligning to TRBD1. The CDR3 sequence is 14 residues long. Trimming took 6 bases from V and 10 from J; bases not matched to a gene: 6. Germline V lookup: CDR1 LNHDA, CDR2 SQIVND (reference sequence).

As for this clone: At one end, the junction sequence differs from germline, possibly due to a read error. This chain uses TRBV7-9 with TRBJ2-7; tentatively, D is TRBD1 or TRBD2 (5 bases each). The length of the CDR3 is 14 residues. Germline V lookup: CDR1 SEHNR, CDR2 FQNEAQ (reference sequence). In DNA, the CDR3 is TGTTCCAGCAGCTTAGCGTCTGCGACAGCTACCCTGAACTTC. Protein product: CSSSLASATATLNF.

In this sample, this clone turned up once. V is TRBV28 and J is TRBJ1-5; 7 bases match TRBD1. V lost 5 bases to trimming and J lost 0 bases; unmatched junction nucleotides: 10. Germline V CDR1 and CDR2: MDHEN, SYDVKM. The CDR3 loop spans 17 amino acids. CDR3 DNA sequence: TGTGCCAGCAGTATTCCCGACAGGGCATATAGCAATCAGCCCCAGCATTTT. The encoded protein is CASSIPDRAYSNQPQHF.

V is TRBV7-8 and J is TRBJ2-2; D not certain. V dropped 5 bases and J dropped 7 bases, with 17 bases sitting between them. This CDR3 contains 15 residues. CDR1 SGHVS and CDR2 FQNEAQ come from the germline V gene. CDR3 coding DNA: TGTGCCAGCAGCCCATCGGGTGGTTTGATCGGGGAGCTGTTTTTT. Encoded protein: CASSPSGGLIGELFF.

This clone was detected only once. The chain joins TRBV19 to TRBJ1-5; TRBD1 matches 10 bases. This CDR3 is 19 amino acids long. Trimming removed 6 bases from V and 0 bases from J; junction bases left unmatched: 14. Per the germline V gene, CDR1 is LNHDA and CDR2 is SQIVND (reference sequence). The CDR3 nucleotides are TGTGCCAGTAGCCACTCCCGACAGGGGGCGATTGGTAGCAATCAGCCCCAGCATTTT. It translates to CASSHSRQGAIGSNQPQHF.

This chain uses TRBV7-9 with TRBJ1-3; D possibly corresponds to TRBD1 (5 bases). V shed 5 bases and J shed 3 bases, with 17 bases lying between them. The length of the CDR3 is 16 residues. Germline V gene sequence: CDR1 SEHNR, CDR2 FQNEAQ (reference sequence). Here the CDR3 reads CASSLHGTEVGNTIYF. DNA of the CDR3: TGTGCCAGCAGCCTCCACGGGACTGAAGTTGGAAACACCATATATTTT.

The chain couples TRBV10-3 to TRBJ2-1; possible D gene TRBD2, 6 bases. The V and J ends lost 0 bases and 8 bases respectively, with 11 bases between them. CDR1 ENHRY and CDR2 SYGVKD come from the germline V gene. The CDR3 covers 14 residues. The CDR3 region is CAISESTRIDEQFF. In DNA form, the CDR3 reads TGTGCCATCAGTGAGTCGACTAGGATTGATGAGCAGTTCTTC.

This chain uses TRBV4-3 with TRBJ1-6; 8 bases map to TRBD1. Germline CDR1 LGHNA, CDR2 YSLEER. With V trimmed by 4 bases and J by 9 bases, 5 bases remained unmatched. The CDR3 length is 14 residues. This chain's CDR3 is CASSPTGGGSPLHF. In DNA form, the CDR3 reads TGCGCCAGCAGCCCCACAGGGGGGGGTTCACCCCTCCACTTT.

The rearrangement uses TRBV9 and TRBJ2-5; 7 nucleotides line up with TRBD2. The J call may be mistaken, given a closer DNA end match to TRBJ2-7. The CDR3 totals 14 residues. Germline lookup yields CDR1 SGDLS and CDR2 YYNGEE. CDR3: CASSSGLVTYEQYF. The DNA for the CDR3 is TGTGCCAGCAGCTCCGGACTAGTAACCTACGAGCAGTACTTC.